A selection of T cell receptor beta chains follows, all from one sample in a study of T cell changes during pregnancy in multiple sclerosis. Data came from immunoSEQ multiplex PCR; TCRdb stores just in-frame clones and leaves some out. This table has approximately 110,000 clones, about 90% appearing once. The sequencing used peripheral blood, collected in the third trimester of pregnancy. These receptors came from a female donor with multiple sclerosis, enrolled in a pregnancy study. The CDR3 runs from the conserved cysteine through the conserved F or W. D genes are given only for firm matches. Not every row has a clone size; where given, it reads once, few, many or a size class.

CASSQDVTGSVNTIYF	TGTGCCAGCAGCCAAGATGTGACAGGGAGCGTAAACACCATATATTTT	TRBD1	TRBV4-2	NA	TRBJ1-3
CAWRGDGSYGSTQYF	TGTGCCTGGAGGGGAGATGGGTCTTACGGCTCAACGCAGTATTTT	NA	TRBV30	NA	TRBJ2-3
CASSLGPDNEQFF	TGTGCCAGCAGCTTAGGGCCGGACAATGAGCAGTTCTTC	NA	TRBV7-3	NA	TRBJ2-1
CASSKPGTGSYGELFF	TGTGCCAGCAGCAAGCCCGGGACAGGGTCTTACGGGGAGCTGTTTTTT	TRBD1	TRBV7-2	once	TRBJ2-2
CASSSIGQGGTEAFF	TGTGCCAGCAGTTCCATTGGACAGGGCGGAACTGAAGCTTTCTTT	TRBD1	TRBV28	NA	TRBJ1-1
CASSRQGGLDNEQFF	TGCGCCAGCAGCCGCCAGGGAGGTCTCGACAATGAGCAGTTCTTC	NA	TRBV5-1	NA	TRBJ2-1
CASSLSRTSEEKTQYF	TGTGCCAGCAGCTTAAGCCGGACTAGTGAGGAGAAGACCCAGTACTTC	TRBD2	TRBV7-3	NA	TRBJ2-5
CASSPGLAGGKETQYF	TGCGCCAGCAGCCCGGGACTAGCGGGGGGGAAAGAGACCCAGTACTTC	TRBD2	TRBV5-1	NA	TRBJ2-5
CASSSTGSNTEAFF	TGTGCCAGCAGCTCGACAGGTTCGAACACTGAAGCTTTCTTT	NA	TRBV6-1	NA	TRBJ1-1
CASSPIWTSGVGDTQYF	TGCGCCAGCAGCCCGATCTGGACTAGCGGGGTCGGGGATACGCAGTATTTT	TRBD2	TRBV4-1	NA	TRBJ2-3
CATSRDGAGTQTHPSYNEQFF	TGTGCCACCAGCAGAGATGGGGCCGGGACACAAACTCATCCCTCCTACAATGAGCAGTTCTTC	NA	TRBV15	NA	TRBJ2-1
CASRLGNGNTIYF	TGTGCCAGCAGACTAGGGAATGGAAACACCATATATTTT	NA	TRBV25-1	NA	TRBJ1-3
CASSRLPTDTQYF	TGTGCCAGCAGCCGTCTCCCCACAGATACGCAGTATTTT	NA	TRBV28	NA	TRBJ2-3
CASSISTDSNQPQHF	TGTGCCAGTAGTATTAGCACGGATAGCAATCAGCCCCAGCATTTT	NA	TRBV19	NA	TRBJ1-5